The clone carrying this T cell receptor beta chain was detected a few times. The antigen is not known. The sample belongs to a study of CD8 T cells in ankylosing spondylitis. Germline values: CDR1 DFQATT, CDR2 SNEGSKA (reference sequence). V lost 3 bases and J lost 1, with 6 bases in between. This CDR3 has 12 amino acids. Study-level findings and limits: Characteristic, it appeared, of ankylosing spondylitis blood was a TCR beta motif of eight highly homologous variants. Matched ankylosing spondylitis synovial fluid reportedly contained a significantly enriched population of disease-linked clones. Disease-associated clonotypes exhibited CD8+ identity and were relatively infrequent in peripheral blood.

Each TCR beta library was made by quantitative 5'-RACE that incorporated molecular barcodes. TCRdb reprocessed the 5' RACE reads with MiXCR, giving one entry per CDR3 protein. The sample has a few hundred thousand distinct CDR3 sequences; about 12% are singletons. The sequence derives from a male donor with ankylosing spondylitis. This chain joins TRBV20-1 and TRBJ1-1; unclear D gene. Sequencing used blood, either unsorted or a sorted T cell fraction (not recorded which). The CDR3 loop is CSASLQNTEAFF. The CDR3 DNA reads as TGCAGTGCTAGTCTGCAGAACACTGAAGCTTTCTTT.